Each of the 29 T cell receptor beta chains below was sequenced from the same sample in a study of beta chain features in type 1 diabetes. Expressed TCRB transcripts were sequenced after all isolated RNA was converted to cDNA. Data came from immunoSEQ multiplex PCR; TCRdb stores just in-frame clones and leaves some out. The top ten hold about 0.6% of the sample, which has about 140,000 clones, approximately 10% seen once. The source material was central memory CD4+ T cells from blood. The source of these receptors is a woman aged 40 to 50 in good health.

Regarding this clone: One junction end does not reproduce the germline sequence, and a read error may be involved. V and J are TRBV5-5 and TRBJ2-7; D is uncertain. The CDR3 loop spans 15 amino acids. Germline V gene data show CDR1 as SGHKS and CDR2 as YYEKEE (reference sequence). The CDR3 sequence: CASSNFLVNSYEQYF. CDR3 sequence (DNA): TGCGCCAGCAGCAACTTTCTGGTTAACTCCTACGAGCAGTACTTC.

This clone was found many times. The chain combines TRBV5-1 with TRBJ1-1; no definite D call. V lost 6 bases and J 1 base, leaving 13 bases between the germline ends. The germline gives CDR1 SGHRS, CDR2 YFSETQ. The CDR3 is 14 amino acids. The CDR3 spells CASTREKSNTEAFF. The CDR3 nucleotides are TGCGCCAGCACGCGGGAGAAATCGAACACTGAAGCTTTCTTT.

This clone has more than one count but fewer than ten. The CDR3 is CASLQGGAGGPNEQFF. CDR3 nucleotides: TGTGCCAGTCTCCAGGGCGGAGCGGGGGGGCCCAATGAGCAGTTCTTC. This chain joins TRBV19 and TRBJ2-1; the match to TRBD2 covers 10 bases. With 8 bases clipped from V and 6 bases from J, the junction kept 13 bases outside the gene matches. The CDR3 spans 16 residues. Germline V gives CDR1 LNHDA, CDR2 SQIVND (reference sequence).

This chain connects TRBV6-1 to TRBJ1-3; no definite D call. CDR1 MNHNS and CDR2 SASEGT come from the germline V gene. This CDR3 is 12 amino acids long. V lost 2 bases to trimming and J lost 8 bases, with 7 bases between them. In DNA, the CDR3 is TGTGCCAGCAGTGAAAACCAGTACACCATATATTTT. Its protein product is CASSENQYTIYF.

CDR3 sequence reads: CASSLSGSADTQYF. The CDR3 bases are TGCGCCAGCAGCCTGAGCGGCAGTGCAGATACGCAGTATTTT. The V gene is TRBV5-1, the J gene TRBJ2-3; possibly TRBD2 for D (5 bases). Trimming left V 4 bases short and J 4 bases short, with 13 bases between. In germline, CDR1 is SGHRS, CDR2 YFSETQ. The CDR3 sequence is 14 residues long.

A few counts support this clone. CDR3 region: CSVRQGGGYTF. The CDR3 DNA reads TGCAGCGTAAGACAGGGGGGCGGCTACACCTTC. The chain carries TRBV29-1 and TRBJ1-2; 9 bases match TRBD1. Trimming cost V 6 bases and J 8 bases; bases outside gene matches: 4. This CDR3 comprises 11 residues. CDR1 is SQVTM, CDR2 ANQGSEA, per germline.

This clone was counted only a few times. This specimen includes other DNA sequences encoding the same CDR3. CDR3 sequence reads: CASSTSGGYNEQFF. The CDR3 DNA is TGTGCCAGCTCCACTAGCGGGGGGTACAATGAGCAGTTCTTC. The chain recombines TRBV19 with TRBJ2-1; 12 bases align to TRBD2. From germline, CDR1 is LNHDA and CDR2 SQIVND (reference sequence). Germline trimming cut 9 bases from V and 4 bases from J; bases unmatched to any gene: 4. The CDR3 spans 14 residues. Variable domain in full (rest from reference TRBV19 and TRBJ2-1): DGGITQSPKYLFRKEGQNVTLSCEQNLNHDAMYWYRQDPGQGLRLIYYSQIVNDFQKGDIAEGYSVSREKKESFPLTVTSAQKNPTAFYLCASSTSGGYNEQFFGPGTRLTVL.

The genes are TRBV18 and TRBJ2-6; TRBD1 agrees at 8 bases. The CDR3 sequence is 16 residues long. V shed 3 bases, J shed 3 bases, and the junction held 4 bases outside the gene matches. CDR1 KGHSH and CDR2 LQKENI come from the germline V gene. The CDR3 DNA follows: TGTGCCAGCTCACCGGACAGGGATATTGGGGCCAACGTCCTGACTTTC. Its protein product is CASSPDRDIGANVLTF.

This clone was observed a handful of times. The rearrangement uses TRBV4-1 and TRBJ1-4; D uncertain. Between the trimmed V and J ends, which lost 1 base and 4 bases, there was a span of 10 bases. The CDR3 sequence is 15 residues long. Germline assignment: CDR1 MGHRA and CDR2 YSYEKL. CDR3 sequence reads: CASSQVEGYNEKLFF. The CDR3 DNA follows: TGCGCCAGCAGCCAAGTGGAGGGCTATAATGAAAAACTGTTTTTT.

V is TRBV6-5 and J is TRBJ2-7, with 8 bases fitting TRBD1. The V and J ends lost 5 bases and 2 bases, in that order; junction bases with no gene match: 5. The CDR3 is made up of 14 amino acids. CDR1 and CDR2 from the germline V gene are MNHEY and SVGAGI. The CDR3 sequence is CASSVQGVAYEQYF. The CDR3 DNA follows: TGTGCCAGCAGTGTACAGGGGGTAGCCTACGAGCAGTACTTC.

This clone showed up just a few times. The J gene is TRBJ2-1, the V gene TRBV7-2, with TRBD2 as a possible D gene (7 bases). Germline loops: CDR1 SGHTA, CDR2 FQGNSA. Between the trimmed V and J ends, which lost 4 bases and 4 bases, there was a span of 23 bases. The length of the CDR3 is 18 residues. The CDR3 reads CASSSFGGRGQEYNEQFF. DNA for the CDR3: TGTGCCAGCAGCTCGTTCGGGGGGCGGGGGCAGGAATACAATGAGCAGTTCTTC.

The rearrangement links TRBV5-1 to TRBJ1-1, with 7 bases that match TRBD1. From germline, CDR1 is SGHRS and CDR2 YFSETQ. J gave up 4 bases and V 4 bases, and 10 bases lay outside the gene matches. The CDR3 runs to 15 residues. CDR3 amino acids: CASSRGQVRSTEAFF. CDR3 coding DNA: TGCGCCAGCAGCCGAGGACAGGTACGAAGCACTGAAGCTTTCTTT.

This chain's CDR3 is CASSSSGTGMTEAFF. The CDR3 nucleotides are TGCGCCAGCAGCTCCTCCGGGACAGGGATGACTGAAGCTTTCTTT. The V and J genes are TRBV5-1 and TRBJ1-1; TRBD1 matches at 9 bases. CDR1 SGHRS and CDR2 YFSETQ come from the germline V gene. The CDR3 has 15 residues. With 3 bases clipped from V and 5 bases from J, the junction kept 8 bases outside the gene matches. Full variable domain (outside the CDR3, taken from reference TRBV5-1 and TRBJ1-1): KAGVTQTPRYLIKTRGQQVTLSCSPISGHRSVSWYQQTPGQGLQFLFEYFSETQRNKGNFPGRFSGRQFSNSRSEMNVSTLELGDSALYLCASSSSGTGMTEAFFGQGTRLTVV.

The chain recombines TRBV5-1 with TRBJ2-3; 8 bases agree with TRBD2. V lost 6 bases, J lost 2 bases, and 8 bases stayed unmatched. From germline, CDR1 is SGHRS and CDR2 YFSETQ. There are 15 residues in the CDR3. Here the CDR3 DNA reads TGCGCCAGCACCATTGTAGCGGGGACCACAGATACGCAGTATTTT. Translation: CASTIVAGTTDTQYF.

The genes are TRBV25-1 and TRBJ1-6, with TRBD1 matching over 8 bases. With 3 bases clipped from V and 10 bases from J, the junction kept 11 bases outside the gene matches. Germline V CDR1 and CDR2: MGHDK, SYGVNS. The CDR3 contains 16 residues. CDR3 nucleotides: TGTGCCAGCAGTGAGGGCCAGGGGGCAGGAAAATCACCCCTCCACTTT. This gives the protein CASSEGQGAGKSPLHF.

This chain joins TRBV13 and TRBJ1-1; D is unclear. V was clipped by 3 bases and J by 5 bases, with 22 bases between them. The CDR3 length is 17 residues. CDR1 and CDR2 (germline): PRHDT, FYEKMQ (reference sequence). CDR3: CASSFGPHSMESTEAFF. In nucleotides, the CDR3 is TGTGCCAGCAGCTTCGGTCCCCACTCGATGGAGTCGACTGAAGCTTTCTTT.

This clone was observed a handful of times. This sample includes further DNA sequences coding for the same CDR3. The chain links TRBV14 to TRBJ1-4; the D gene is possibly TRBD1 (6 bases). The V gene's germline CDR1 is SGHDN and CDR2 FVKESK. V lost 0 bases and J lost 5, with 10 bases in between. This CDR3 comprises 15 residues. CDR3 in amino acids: CASSQERQGNEKLFF. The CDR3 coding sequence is TGTGCCAGCAGCCAAGAACGGCAGGGGAATGAAAAACTGTTTTTT.

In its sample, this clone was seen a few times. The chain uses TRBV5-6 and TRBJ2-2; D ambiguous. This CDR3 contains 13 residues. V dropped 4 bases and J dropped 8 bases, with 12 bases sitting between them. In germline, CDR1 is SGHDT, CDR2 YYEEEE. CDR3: CASSPRFSGELFF. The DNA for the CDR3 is TGTGCCAGCAGCCCGCGGTTTTCTGGGGAGCTGTTTTTT.

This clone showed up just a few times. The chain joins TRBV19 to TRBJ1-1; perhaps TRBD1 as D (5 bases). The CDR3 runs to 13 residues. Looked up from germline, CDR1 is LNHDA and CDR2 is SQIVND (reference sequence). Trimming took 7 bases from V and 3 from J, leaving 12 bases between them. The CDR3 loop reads CASTTGADTEAFF. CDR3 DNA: TGTGCCAGTACAACTGGGGCGGACACTGAAGCTTTCTTT.

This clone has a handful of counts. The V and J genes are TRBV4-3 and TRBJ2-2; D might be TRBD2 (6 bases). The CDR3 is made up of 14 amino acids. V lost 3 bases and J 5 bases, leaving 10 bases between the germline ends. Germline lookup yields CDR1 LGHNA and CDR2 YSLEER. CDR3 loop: CASSHGAGTGELFF. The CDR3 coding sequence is TGCGCCAGCAGCCATGGGGCGGGAACCGGGGAGCTGTTTTTT.

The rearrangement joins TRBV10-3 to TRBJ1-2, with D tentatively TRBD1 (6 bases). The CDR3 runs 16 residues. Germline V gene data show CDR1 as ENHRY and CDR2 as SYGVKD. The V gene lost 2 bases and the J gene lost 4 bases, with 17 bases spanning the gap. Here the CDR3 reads CAISEGTGLVGYGYTF. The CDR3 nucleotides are TGTGCCATCAGTGAGGGAACAGGGTTAGTAGGCTATGGCTACACCTTC.

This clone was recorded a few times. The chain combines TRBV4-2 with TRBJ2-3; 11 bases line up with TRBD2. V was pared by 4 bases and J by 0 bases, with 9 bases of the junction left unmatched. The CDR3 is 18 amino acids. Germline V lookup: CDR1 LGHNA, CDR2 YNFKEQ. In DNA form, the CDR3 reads TGTGCCAGCAGCCTTCAGACTAGCGGGGACACTAGCACAGATACGCAGTATTTT. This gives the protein CASSLQTSGDTSTDTQYF.

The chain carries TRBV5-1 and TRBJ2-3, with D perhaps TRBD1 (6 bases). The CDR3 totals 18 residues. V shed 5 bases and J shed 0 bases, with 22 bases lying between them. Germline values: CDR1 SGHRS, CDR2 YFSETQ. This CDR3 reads CASSYLTGSGVSTDTQYF. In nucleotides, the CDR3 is TGCGCCAGCAGTTACTTGACAGGATCAGGTGTTAGCACAGATACGCAGTATTTT. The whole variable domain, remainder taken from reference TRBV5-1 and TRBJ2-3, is KAGVTQTPRYLIKTRGQQVTLSCSPISGHRSVSWYQQTPGQGLQFLFEYFSETQRNKGNFPGRFSGRQFSNSRSEMNVSTLELGDSALYLCASSYLTGSGVSTDTQYFGPGTRLTVL.

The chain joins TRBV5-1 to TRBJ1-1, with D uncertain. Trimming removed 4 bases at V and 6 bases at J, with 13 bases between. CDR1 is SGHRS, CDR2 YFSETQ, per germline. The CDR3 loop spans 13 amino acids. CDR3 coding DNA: TGCGCCAGCAGCGCCAAGTTTACGGCTGAAGCTTTCTTT. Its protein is CASSAKFTAEAFF.

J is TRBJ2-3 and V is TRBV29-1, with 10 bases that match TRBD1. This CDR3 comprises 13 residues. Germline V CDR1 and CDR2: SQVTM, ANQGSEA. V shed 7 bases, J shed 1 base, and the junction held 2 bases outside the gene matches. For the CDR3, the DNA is TGCAGCGCAGGGACAGGGGGCACAGATACGCAGTATTTT. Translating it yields CSAGTGGTDTQYF.

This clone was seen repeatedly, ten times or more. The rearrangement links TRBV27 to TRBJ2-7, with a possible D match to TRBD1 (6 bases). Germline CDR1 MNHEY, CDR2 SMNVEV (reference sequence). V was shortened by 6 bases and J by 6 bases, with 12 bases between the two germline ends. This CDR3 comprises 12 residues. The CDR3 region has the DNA TGTGCCAGCAGAAGTGGGGGCCGCGAGCAGTACTTC. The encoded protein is CASRSGGREQYF.

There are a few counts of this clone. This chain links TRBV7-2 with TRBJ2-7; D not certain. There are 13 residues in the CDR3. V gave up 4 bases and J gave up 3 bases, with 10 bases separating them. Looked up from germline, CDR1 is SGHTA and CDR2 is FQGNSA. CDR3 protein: CASSSPSGYEQYF. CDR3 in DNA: TGTGCCAGCAGCTCCCCTTCAGGCTACGAGCAGTACTTC. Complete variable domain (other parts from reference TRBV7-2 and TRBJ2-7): GAGVSQSPSNKVTEKGKDVELRCDPISGHTALYWYRQSLGQGLEFLIYFQGNSAPDKSGLPSDRFSAERTGGSVSTLTIQRTQQEDSAVYLCASSSPSGYEQYFGPGTRLTVT.

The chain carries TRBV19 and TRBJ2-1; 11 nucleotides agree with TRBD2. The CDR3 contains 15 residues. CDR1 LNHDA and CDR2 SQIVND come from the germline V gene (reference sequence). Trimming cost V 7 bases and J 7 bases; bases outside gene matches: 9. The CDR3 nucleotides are TGTGCCAGTAAGGATGGTAGCGGGGGGGGAAATGAGCAGTTCTTC. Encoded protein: CASKDGSGGGNEQFF.

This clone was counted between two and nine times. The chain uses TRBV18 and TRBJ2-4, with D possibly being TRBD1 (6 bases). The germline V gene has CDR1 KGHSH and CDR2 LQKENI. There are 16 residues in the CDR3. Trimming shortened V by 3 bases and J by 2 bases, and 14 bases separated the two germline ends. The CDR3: CASSPNLQGSKNIQYF. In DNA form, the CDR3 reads TGTGCCAGCTCACCCAATCTACAGGGTTCCAAAAACATTCAGTACTTC.